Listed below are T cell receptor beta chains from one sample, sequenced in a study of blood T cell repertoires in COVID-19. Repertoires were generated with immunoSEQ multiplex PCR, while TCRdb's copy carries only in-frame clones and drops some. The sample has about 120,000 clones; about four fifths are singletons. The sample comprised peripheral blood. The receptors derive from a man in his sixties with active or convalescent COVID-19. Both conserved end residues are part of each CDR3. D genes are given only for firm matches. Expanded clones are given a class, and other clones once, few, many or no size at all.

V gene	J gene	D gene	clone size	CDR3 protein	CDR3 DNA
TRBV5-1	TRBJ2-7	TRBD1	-	CASSLREDRGGEQYF	TGCGCCAGCAGCTTACGGGAGGACAGGGGGGGCGAGCAGTACTTC
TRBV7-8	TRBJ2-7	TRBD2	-	CASSLAGGVQGYEQYF	TGTGCCAGCAGTTTAGCGGGAGGGGTCCAGGGCTACGAGCAGTACTTC
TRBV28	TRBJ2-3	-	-	CASSSPRFPDTQYF	TGTGCCAGCAGTTCGCCCCGGTTTCCAGATACGCAGTATTTT
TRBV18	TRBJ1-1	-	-	CASSPQGREAFF	TGTGCCAGCTCACCACAGGGGAGGGAGGCTTTCTTT
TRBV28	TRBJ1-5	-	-	CASSLIQSNQPQHF	TGTGCCAGCAGTCTAATACAGAGCAATCAGCCCCAGCATTTT
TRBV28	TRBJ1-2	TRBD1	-	CASSLQSGGDNYGYTF	TGTGCCAGCAGTTTACAGTCAGGGGGAGACAACTATGGCTACACCTTC
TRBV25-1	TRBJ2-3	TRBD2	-	CASSDHGRADTQYF	TGTGCCAGCAGTGATCACGGGAGGGCAGATACGCAGTATTTT
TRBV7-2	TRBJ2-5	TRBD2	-	CASSSLGGDQETQYF	TGTGCCAGCAGCTCCCTGGGGGGGGACCAAGAGACCCAGTACTTC
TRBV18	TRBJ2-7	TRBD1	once	CASLEQGLQDEQYF	TGTGCCAGCTTGGAACAGGGGCTTCAGGACGAGCAGTACTTC
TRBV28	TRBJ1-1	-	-	CASYGARGENTEAFF	TGTGCCAGCTATGGGGCCAGGGGAGAAAACACTGAAGCTTTCTTT
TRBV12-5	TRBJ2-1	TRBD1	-	CASGPPDRGPSSSYNEQFF	TGTGCTAGTGGTCCCCCGGACAGGGGCCCCTCTAGCTCCTACAATGAGCAGTTCTTC
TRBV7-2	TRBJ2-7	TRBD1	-	CASSLWKTGPWEQYF	TGTGCCAGCAGCTTATGGAAGACAGGGCCCTGGGAGCAGTACTTC
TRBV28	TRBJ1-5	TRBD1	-	CASSLYYRGSNQPQHF	TGTGCCAGCAGTTTATATTACAGGGGGAGCAATCAGCCCCAGCATTTT
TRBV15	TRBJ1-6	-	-	CATSSGQINSPLHF	TGTGCCACCAGCAGCGGACAGATTAATTCACCCCTCCACTTT
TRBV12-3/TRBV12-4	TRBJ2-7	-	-	CASSFRDSYEQYF	TGTGCCAGCAGTTTCAGGGATTCCTACGAGCAGTACTTC
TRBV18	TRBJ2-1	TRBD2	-	CASSYTPGTSGYNEQFF	TGTGCCAGTTCATACACGCCCGGGACTAGCGGTTACAATGAGCAGTTCTTC
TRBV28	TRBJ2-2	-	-	CASSLSTGGGTGELFF	TGTGCCAGCAGTTTATCCACAGGTGGGGGGACCGGGGAGCTGTTTTTT
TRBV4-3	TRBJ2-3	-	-	CASSQDGGGRRTDTQYF	TGCGCCAGCAGCCAAGATGGGGGCGGGAGACGCACAGATACGCAGTATTTT
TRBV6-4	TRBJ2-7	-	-	CASRDTSRSGEQYF	TGTGCCAGCAGAGATACCAGCAGATCAGGGGAGCAGTACTTC
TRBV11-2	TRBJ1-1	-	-	CASSLRDTPQAFF	TGTGCCAGCAGCTTACGGGACACTCCCCAAGCTTTCTTT
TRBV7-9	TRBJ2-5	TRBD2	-	CASSSGVDQETQYF	TGTGCCAGCAGTAGCGGGGTGGACCAAGAGACCCAGTACTTC
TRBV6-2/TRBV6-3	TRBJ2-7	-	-	CASSPLDRAYEQYF	TGTGCCAGCAGCCCTCTAGACAGAGCCTACGAGCAGTACTTC
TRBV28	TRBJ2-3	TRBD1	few	CASTWTGRSTDTQYF	TGTGCCAGCACCTGGACAGGGAGAAGCACAGATACGCAGTATTTT
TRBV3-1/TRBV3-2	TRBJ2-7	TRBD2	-	CASSRTSGVSYEQYF	TGTGCCAGCAGTCGTACTAGCGGGGTCTCCTACGAGCAGTACTTC
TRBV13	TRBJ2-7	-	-	CASSLRQAAYEQYF	TGTGCCAGCAGCTTACGACAGGCAGCCTACGAGCAGTACTTC
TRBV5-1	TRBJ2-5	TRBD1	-	CASSRRQGNQETQYF	TGCGCCAGCAGCCGTCGACAGGGGAATCAAGAGACCCAGTACTTC
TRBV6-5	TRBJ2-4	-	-	CASSYQTLLAKNIQYF	TGTGCCAGCAGTTACCAGACACTGCTAGCCAAAAACATTCAGTACTTC
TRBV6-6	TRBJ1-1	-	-	CASSHLFDSYMNTEAFF	TGTGCCAGCAGTCACCTATTCGACAGTTACATGAACACTGAAGCTTTCTTT
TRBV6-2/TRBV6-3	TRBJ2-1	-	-	CASSYPRELYNEQFF	TGTGCCAGCAGTTACCCCCGGGAGTTGTACAATGAGCAGTTCTTC
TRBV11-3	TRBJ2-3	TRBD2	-	CASSPGRGSDTQYF	TGTGCCAGCAGCCCTGGGCGGGGGTCAGATACGCAGTATTTT
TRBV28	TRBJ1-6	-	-	CASSLTGSSYNSPLHF	TGTGCCAGCAGTCTCACAGGGAGCTCCTATAATTCACCCCTCCACTTT
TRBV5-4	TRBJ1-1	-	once	CASRPVEGRNTEAFF	TGTGCCAGCAGGCCCGTTGAGGGTAGGAACACTGAAGCTTTCTTT
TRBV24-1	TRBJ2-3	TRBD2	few	CATSGLVLAGRFTDTQYF	TGTGCCACCAGTGGTCTTGTTCTAGCGGGTCGATTCACAGATACGCAGTATTTT
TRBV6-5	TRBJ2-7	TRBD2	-	CASSYPRGGRAEQYF	TGTGCCAGCAGTTACCCACGGGGCGGGAGGGCCGAGCAGTACTTC
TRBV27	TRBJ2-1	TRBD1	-	CASSPGQGYSPTNEQFF	TGTGCCAGCAGTCCCGGACAGGGGTACTCTCCTACGAATGAGCAGTTCTTC
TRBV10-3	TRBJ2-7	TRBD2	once	CAISTSGVSYEQYF	TGTGCCATCAGCACTAGCGGGGTTTCCTACGAGCAGTACTTC
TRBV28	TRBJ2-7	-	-	CASSLAPKGLLDEQYF	TGTGCCAGCAGTTTGGCCCCAAAGGGGCTTTTGGACGAGCAGTACTTC
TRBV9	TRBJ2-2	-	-	CASSVNPGRGAGELFF	TGTGCCAGCAGCGTAAACCCCGGGAGAGGGGCCGGGGAGCTGTTTTTT
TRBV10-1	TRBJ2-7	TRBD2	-	CASSDWVDGGGYEQYF	TGCGCCAGCAGTGATTGGGTGGACGGGGGGGGATACGAGCAGTACTTC